The 14 T cell receptor beta chains below all came from one sample that was sequenced in a study of shared clonotypes between healthy human individuals. Generated by immunoSEQ multiplex PCR, the TCRdb table keeps only in-frame clones and is missing some. This sample yields 450,000 to 600,000 clones, of which 79% are seen a single time; 13% belongs to the top ten. Input material: PBMCs. The receptors here all came from a woman in her 40s in good health. Some clones in this sample may be carry-over from other donors' samples.

The chain has TRBV9 and TRBJ1-5, with 8 bases lining up with TRBD1. Germline CDR1 is SGDLS and CDR2 is YYNGEE. The V segment lost 3 bases and the J segment 0 bases; nucleotides outside the gene matches: 11. The CDR3 spans 18 residues. The CDR3, as DNA: TGTGCCAGCAGCGGTGCAGTTGGCAGGGGGCTTAGCAATCAGCCCCAGCATTTT. Its translation: CASSGAVGRGLSNQPQHF.

The chain joins TRBV29-1 to TRBJ2-3; D ambiguous. CDR3 length equals 13 residues. Looked up from germline, CDR1 is SQVTM and CDR2 is ANQGSEA. Trimming shortened V by 6 bases and J by 2 bases, and 12 bases separated the two germline ends. The CDR3 nucleotides are TGCAGCGTCGCCAGAGAAATCACAGATACGCAGTATTTT. Translation gives CSVAREITDTQYF.

This clone was seen a handful of times. This chain connects TRBV28 to TRBJ2-1; D not resolved. Trimming took 8 bases from V and 3 from J, leaving 23 bases between them. Germline CDR1 is MDHEN and CDR2 is SYDVKM. CDR3 length equals 17 residues. The CDR3 coding sequence is TGTGCCAGCCGCTCTGCCCTTAGTGTCGAGAACTACAATGAGCAGTTCTTC. Residues: CASRSALSVENYNEQFF. The complete variable domain, with remaining parts taken from reference TRBV28 and TRBJ2-1, reads DVKVTQSSRYLVKRTGEKVFLECVQDMDHENMFWYRQDPGLGLRLIYFSYDVKMKEKGDIPEGYSVSREKKERFSLILESASTNQTSMYLCASRSALSVENYNEQFFGPGTRLTVL.

V gene TRBV5-4 combines with J gene TRBJ2-5, with 12 bases lining up with TRBD2. CDR1 SGHNT and CDR2 YYREEE come from the germline V gene (reference sequence). The CDR3 is made up of 17 amino acids. Trimming cost V 4 bases and J 4 bases; bases outside gene matches: 11. CDR3 in DNA: TGTGCCAGCAGCCAGAGCCTTCTAGCGGGAGGGGTAGAGACCCAGTACTTC. As protein: CASSQSLLAGGVETQYF.

The chain employs TRBV11-3 and TRBJ2-1; 10 bases align to TRBD2. Germline assignment: CDR1 SGHNT and CDR2 YENEEA. The CDR3 covers 16 residues. The trim removed 0 bases at V and 9 bases at J, leaving 8 bases unmatched. The CDR3 here is CASSLDGLAGDTEQFF. The CDR3 DNA sequence: TGTGCCAGCAGCTTAGATGGGCTAGCGGGAGATACTGAGCAGTTCTTC.

V and J are TRBV9 and TRBJ2-1; 12 bases fit TRBD2. Looked up from germline, CDR1 is SGDLS and CDR2 is YYNGEE. V trimming: 4 bases; J trimming: 10 bases; junction bases outside the gene matches: 15. CDR3 length equals 17 residues. The CDR3 region is CASSPRSRTSGAGEQFF. The CDR3 DNA reads TGTGCCAGCAGCCCCCGTTCGAGGACTAGCGGGGCCGGGGAGCAGTTCTTC.

The chain has TRBV28 and TRBJ1-6, with 8 bases matching TRBD1. Losses at the gene ends were 6 bases for V and 8 bases for J; bases not matched to a gene: 12. CDR3 size: 16 residues. The germline CDR1 and CDR2 sequences are MDHEN and SYDVKM. The CDR3 DNA follows: TGTGCCAGCAGCAAAAGGACAGGGTTTGTGTATTCACCCCTCCACTTT. This codes for CASSKRTGFVYSPLHF.

This clone turned up a few times. Other DNA sequences from this sample encode an identical CDR3 as well. The rearrangement joins TRBV29-1 to TRBJ1-1; D unclear. The ends were cut back, 3 bases at V and 3 bases at J, with 5 bases in the middle. Per germline, CDR1 SQVTM and CDR2 ANQGSEA. The CDR3 contains 11 residues. CDR3 nucleotides: TGCAGCGTTGAGAGGGACACTGAAGCTTTCTTT. Translating gives CSVERDTEAFF.

A few counts support this clone. The rearrangement links TRBV5-1 to TRBJ2-7; 12 bases line up with TRBD2. The CDR3 is 15 residues long. The V gene end was trimmed by 5 bases and the J gene end by 1 base; junction bases not matched to a gene: 4. Germline CDR1 is SGHRS and CDR2 is YFSETQ. The CDR3 DNA sequence: TGCGCCAGCAGGGGAACTAGCGGGAGGTCCTACGAGCAGTACTTC. Encoded protein: CASRGTSGRSYEQYF.

J is TRBJ1-3 and V is TRBV7-6, with TRBD1 matching 9 bases. Germline trimming cut 1 base from V and 3 bases from J; bases unmatched to any gene: 4. Germline CDR1 is SGHVS and CDR2 is FNYEAQ. This CDR3 has 16 amino acids. The DNA for the CDR3 is TGTGCCAGCAGCTTAGAACAGGGGGCATATGGAAACACCATATATTTT. Its translation is CASSLEQGAYGNTIYF.

The chain joins TRBV5-6 to TRBJ2-1; no clear D. Per germline, CDR1 SGHDT and CDR2 YYEEEE. Trimming took 1 base from V and 8 from J, leaving 19 bases between them. This CDR3 is 16 amino acids long. CDR3 protein: CASSLWSGHGRDEQFF. The CDR3 DNA sequence: TGTGCCAGCAGCTTGTGGTCTGGCCACGGAAGAGATGAGCAGTTCTTC.

The chain joins TRBV7-3 to TRBJ2-5; D gene ambiguous. CDR1 is SGHTA, CDR2 FQGTGA, per germline. V was trimmed by 5 bases and J by 2 bases, leaving 12 bases between them. The CDR3 sequence is 14 residues long. In DNA, the CDR3 is TGTGCCAGCAGCCCCGGGCGGTGGCAAGAGACCCAGTACTTC. It is translated as CASSPGRWQETQYF.

The rearrangement joins TRBV30 to TRBJ1-2, with D possibly being TRBD1 (5 bases). The germline gives CDR1 GTSNPN, CDR2 SVGIG (reference sequence). Trimming pared 3 bases from V and 6 bases from J, leaving 14 bases between. This CDR3 spans 13 amino acids. The CDR3 nucleotides are TGTGCCTGGAGGACAACACGGGGGAATGGCTACACCTTC. Encoded protein: CAWRTTRGNGYTF.

The V call is TRBV15, the J call TRBJ2-2; TRBD2 aligns across 7 bases. After removal of 0 bases from V and 3 bases from J, the junction contained 7 bases not matched to a gene. CDR1 and CDR2 from the germline V gene are LNHNV and YYDKDF (reference sequence). The CDR3 covers 17 residues. CDR3 region: CATSRDRLAEHTGELFF. The CDR3 coding sequence is TGTGCCACCAGCAGAGATCGGCTAGCGGAGCACACCGGGGAGCTGTTTTTT.